The 23 T cell receptor beta chains listed next were all sequenced from one sample in a study of shared clonotypes between healthy human individuals. Clones were sequenced by immunoSEQ multiplex PCR, and TCRdb holds only the in-frame ones, with some missing. The data contain millions of clones, approximately 94% of them singletons. Sequencing was done on a sample of naive CD4+ T cells sorted from blood. Subset: CD45RA+ positively selected. The origin of the receptors is a young man in good health.

The chain is built from TRBV6-6 and TRBJ1-1; D might be TRBD1 (6 bases). The V gene lost 11 bases and the J gene lost 0 bases, with 13 bases spanning the gap. The CDR3 has 13 amino acids. From germline, CDR1 is MNHNY and CDR2 SVGAGI (reference sequence). CDR3 nucleotide sequence: TGTGCCTCAAAGACAGGATTGAACACTGAAGCTTTCTTT. Amino acid sequence: CASKTGLNTEAFF.

This chain connects TRBV6-5 to TRBJ1-1; D call uncertain. The V gene lost 6 bases and the J gene lost 6 bases, with 17 bases spanning the gap. This CDR3 comprises 14 residues. The germline gives CDR1 MNHEY, CDR2 SVGAGI. In nucleotides, the CDR3 is TGTGCCAGCAGGGACCCGTACACCTTGGCTGAAGCTTTCTTT. Its protein is CASRDPYTLAEAFF.

The chain uses TRBV30 and TRBJ1-1; D gene unclear. The germline gives CDR1 GTSNPN, CDR2 SVGIG (reference sequence). The CDR3 extends over 12 amino acids. V gave up 3 bases and J gave up 5 bases, with 10 bases separating them. The DNA for the CDR3 is TGTGCCTGGAGCGCGGTAACGACTGAAGCTTTCTTT. As protein: CAWSAVTTEAFF.

The V call is TRBV10-3, the J call TRBJ2-1; D possibly matches TRBD1 or TRBD2 (5 bases each). V lost 10 bases to trimming and J lost 2 bases, with 18 bases between them. The CDR3 is made up of 15 amino acids. Germline CDR1 ENHRY, CDR2 SYGVKD. CDR3 loop: CATGAVRPTYNEQFF. CDR3 bases: TGTGCCACCGGGGCGGTGCGGCCTACCTACAATGAGCAGTTCTTC.

The rearrangement uses TRBV5-1 and TRBJ2-7, with 7 bases that match TRBD1. Germline CDR1 is SGHRS and CDR2 is YFSETQ. Germline trimming cut 8 bases from V and 2 bases from J; bases unmatched to any gene: 10. The CDR3 sequence is 14 residues long. The CDR3 bases are TGCGCCAGGGGGAATACAGGGGAACCCTACGAGCAGTACTTC. Translated: CARGNTGEPYEQYF.

Concerning this clone itself: In the same sample, other DNA sequences code for this CDR3. For the CDR3, the DNA is TGTGCCAGCTCACCACCCGGGACTTATGGCTACACCTTC. Its protein is CASSPPGTYGYTF. The J gene is TRBJ1-2, the V gene TRBV18, with D perhaps TRBD1 (5 bases). Germline V gives CDR1 KGHSH, CDR2 LQKENI. The CDR3 contains 13 residues. Trimming removed 0 bases from V and 5 bases from J, with 7 bases in between.

The chain employs TRBV7-9 and TRBJ1-5; D is uncertain. CDR1 is SEHNR and CDR2 is FQNEAQ in the germline V gene (reference sequence). V was pared by 5 bases and J by 0 bases, with 8 bases between. This CDR3 comprises 14 residues. CDR3 DNA sequence: TGTGCCAGCAGCGGAGGGAGTAGCAATCAGCCCCAGCATTTT. The encoded protein is CASSGGSSNQPQHF.

The gene calls are TRBV19 and TRBJ2-3; D gene ambiguous. Trimming shortened V by 4 bases and J by 2 bases, and 7 bases separated the two germline ends. This CDR3 spans 13 amino acids. Looked up from germline, CDR1 is LNHDA and CDR2 is SQIVND (reference sequence). CDR3 sequence: CASSSTFTDTQYF. CDR3 DNA sequence: TGTGCCAGTAGTAGCACCTTCACAGATACGCAGTATTTT.

The chain has TRBV10-3 and TRBJ1-1, with 8 nucleotides matching TRBD1. V was clipped by 8 bases and J by 1 base; unmatched bases: 6. Germline CDR1 is ENHRY and CDR2 is SYGVKD. There are 14 residues in the CDR3. The CDR3 bases are TGTGCCATCTGGCCGGGACAGGAGAACACTGAAGCTTTCTTT. Protein sequence: CAIWPGQENTEAFF.

Worth noting for this clone: Different DNA sequences within this sample yield the same CDR3. The rearrangement joins TRBV30 to TRBJ2-7; D remains ambiguous. In germline, CDR1 is GTSNPN, CDR2 SVGIG (reference sequence). The CDR3 contains 12 residues. V lost 0 bases and J 2 bases, leaving 5 bases between the germline ends. The chain's CDR3 is CAWSVLPYEQYF. CDR3 nucleotide sequence: TGTGCCTGGAGTGTACTGCCCTACGAGCAGTACTTC.

Remarks on this clone: With a much larger clone just one base away, this may be a read error. This rearrangement joins TRBV2 to TRBJ2-5; no clear D gene. The V gene lost 6 bases and the J gene lost 7 bases, with 9 bases spanning the gap. Germline CDR1 and CDR2: SNHLY and FYNNEI. The CDR3 contains 11 residues. DNA of the CDR3: TGTGCCAGCAGCTTAGAAGGGACCCAGTACTTC. It codes for CASSLEGTQYF.

This rearrangement joins TRBV28 to TRBJ1-2; the D gene is possibly TRBD1 (6 bases). This CDR3 contains 15 residues. V lost 8 bases and J lost 4, with 20 bases in between. Germline values: CDR1 MDHEN, CDR2 SYDVKM. CDR3 sequence: CASETGPLGLYGYTF. CDR3 in DNA: TGTGCCAGCGAGACAGGCCCCCTCGGGCTCTATGGCTACACCTTC.

Comments on this clone: The same CDR3 can be traced to other DNA sequences in this sample. The chain recombines TRBV2 with TRBJ1-5; unclear D gene. V gave up 9 bases and J gave up 2 bases, with 11 bases separating them. This CDR3 comprises 13 residues. Germline CDR1 is SNHLY and CDR2 is FYNNEI. This CDR3 is CASHGTGNQPQHF. DNA for the CDR3: TGTGCCAGTCATGGCACAGGCAATCAGCCCCAGCATTTT.

The chain recombines TRBV7-2 with TRBJ1-3, with a possible D match to TRBD1 (6 bases). The V gene's germline CDR1 is SGHTA and CDR2 FQGNSA. CDR3 length equals 14 residues. Trimming took 0 bases from V and 7 from J, leaving 10 bases between them. This CDR3 is CASSLAGTRNTIYF. DNA of the CDR3: TGTGCCAGCAGCTTAGCGGGGACACGCAACACCATATATTTT.

This clone was detected once. This chain uses TRBV18 with TRBJ1-6, with 9 positions matching TRBD1. Germline values: CDR1 KGHSH, CDR2 LQKENI. Trimming took 3 bases from V and 10 from J; bases not matched to a gene: 4. The CDR3 is made up of 14 amino acids. CDR3 in DNA: TGTGCCAGCTCACCCGGGACAGGGACCTCACCCCTCCACTTT. This encodes CASSPGTGTSPLHF. Based on the CDR3 plus reference TRBV18 and TRBJ1-6, the full variable domain is NAGVMQNPRHLVRRRGQEARLRCSPMKGHSHVYWYRQLPEEGLKFMVYLQKENIIDESGMPKERFSAEFPKEGPSILRIQQVVRGDSAAYFCASSPGTGTSPLHFGNGTRLTVT.

This sequence joins TRBV18 and TRBJ2-2; 8 nucleotides match TRBD1. V gave up 0 bases and J gave up 3 bases; unmatched junction bases: 3. The CDR3 totals 16 residues. Germline CDR1 reads KGHSH; CDR2 reads LQKENI. The CDR3 sequence: CASSPPSDRDTGELFF. Here the CDR3 DNA reads TGTGCCAGCTCACCACCGTCGGACAGGGACACCGGGGAGCTGTTTTTT.

V is TRBV10-3 and J is TRBJ1-1, with D tentatively TRBD1 (5 bases). CDR1 and CDR2 from the germline V gene are ENHRY and SYGVKD. The CDR3 is made up of 14 amino acids. V lost 0 bases to trimming and J lost 4 bases, with 9 bases between them. This CDR3 reads CAISESAGTTEAFF. DNA of the CDR3: TGTGCCATCAGTGAGTCAGCTGGGACCACTGAAGCTTTCTTT.

This chain links TRBV7-9 with TRBJ2-5; 9 bases align to TRBD2. J gave up 5 bases and V 3 bases, and 10 bases lay outside the gene matches. The CDR3 is 16 amino acids. The germline V gene has CDR1 SEHNR and CDR2 FQNEAQ (reference sequence). The CDR3 reads CASSFPMLAGSETQYF. DNA for the CDR3: TGTGCCAGCAGCTTTCCCATGCTAGCGGGGAGCGAGACCCAGTACTTC. The full variable domain, rest sourced from reference TRBV7-9 and TRBJ2-5, is DTGVSQNPRHKITKRGQNVTFRCDPISEHNRLYWYRQTLGQGPEFLTYFQNEAQLEKSRLLSDRFSAERPKGSFSTLEIQRTEQGDSAMYLCASSFPMLAGSETQYFGPGTRLLVL.

This chain links TRBV7-2 with TRBJ1-1; 7 bases agree with TRBD1. Germline values: CDR1 SGHTA, CDR2 FQGNSA. After removal of 5 bases from V and 6 bases from J, the junction contained 6 bases not matched to a gene. The CDR3 contains 13 residues. In nucleotides, the CDR3 is TGTGCCAGCAGCGCACAGGGGTTCGCTGAAGCTTTCTTT. Its protein is CASSAQGFAEAFF.

This clone was observed a single time. DNA for the CDR3: TGTGCCAGCAGATACCGGGGGACAGATGAGCAGTTCTTC. It codes for CASRYRGTDEQFF. The rearrangement uses TRBV7-2 and TRBJ2-1, with D possibly TRBD1 on 7 matching bases. This CDR3 has 13 residues. V dropped 6 bases and J dropped 8 bases, with 14 bases sitting between them. The germline gives CDR1 SGHTA, CDR2 FQGNSA.

The gene calls are TRBV6-1 and TRBJ2-7, with a weak D call TRBD2 (6 bases). CDR1 and CDR2 from the germline V gene are MNHNS and SASEGT. The V end lost 8 bases, the J end lost 4 bases, and 9 bases lay between the germline ends. The CDR3 totals 11 residues. The DNA of the CDR3 is TGTGCCAGCGGACGGGGGTACGAGCAGTACTTC. This sequence encodes CASGRGYEQYF.

The chain uses TRBV5-1 and TRBJ2-7; TRBD1 is a possible D gene (6 bases). CDR1 is SGHRS and CDR2 is YFSETQ in the germline V gene. Between the trimmed V and J ends, which lost 1 base and 0 bases, there was a span of 11 bases. The CDR3 is 15 amino acids. The CDR3 nucleotides read TGCGCCAGCAGCTTGACCAGGGGTAGCTCCTACGAGCAGTACTTC. Its translation: CASSLTRGSSYEQYF.

This clone was observed a few times. The rearrangement joins TRBV6-1 to TRBJ1-1; the match to TRBD1 covers 9 bases. The CDR3 is 15 amino acids. Trimming removed 5 bases from V and 4 bases from J; junction bases left unmatched: 8. The germline gives CDR1 MNHNS, CDR2 SASEGT. CDR3: CASSPADRGGTEAFF. In nucleotides, the CDR3 is TGTGCCAGCAGTCCGGCGGACAGGGGAGGCACTGAAGCTTTCTTT.